This passage covers 17 T cell receptor beta chains from one sample sequenced in a study of blood T cell repertoires in COVID-19. Clones were sequenced by immunoSEQ multiplex PCR, and TCRdb holds only the in-frame ones, with some missing. The table has over 200,000 clones, 88% seen once; the top ten hold 0.9% to 1%. Sequencing was performed on peripheral blood. The source is a woman aged 40 to 50 who had recovered from COVID-19.

The table lists this clone with a few counts. The genes are TRBV29-1 and TRBJ1-6; TRBD1 might be the D (5 bases). V was cut by 5 bases and J by 9 bases, with 11 bases left in between. Germline V lookup: CDR1 SQVTM, CDR2 ANQGSEA. This CDR3 has 12 amino acids. The CDR3 spells CSVQVGGSPLHF. The DNA for the CDR3 is TGCAGCGTTCAGGTCGGGGGTTCACCCCTCCACTTT.

This clone came up once. The rearrangement links TRBV3-1 (or the pseudogene TRBV3-2) to TRBJ1-2; D call uncertain. This CDR3 is 12 amino acids long. CDR1 is LGHDT, CDR2 YNNKEL, per germline (reference sequence). V was clipped by 1 base and J by 8 bases, with 8 bases between them. The CDR3 region is CASSQGRAGYTF. The CDR3 DNA reads TGTGCCAGCAGCCAAGGGAGGGCGGGCTACACCTTC.

This clone occurred once. The V gene is TRBV27, the J gene TRBJ1-2; D perhaps matches TRBD1 (5 bases). This CDR3 spans 14 amino acids. The V gene's germline CDR1 is MNHEY and CDR2 SMNVEV (reference sequence). Deletions cut 5 bases from V and 2 bases from J, with 12 bases between. The CDR3 DNA reads TGTGCCAGCAGTCCCGGGGGTGGGAACTATGGCTACACCTTC. Its translation: CASSPGGGNYGYTF.

Concerning this clone itself: Distinct nucleotide sequences in the sample also encode this CDR3. J is TRBJ2-7 and V is TRBV2; no firm D call. Germline CDR1 is SNHLY and CDR2 is FYNNEI. The CDR3 loop spans 10 amino acids. Deletions cut 8 bases from V and 7 bases from J, with 9 bases between. The CDR3, as DNA: TGTGCCAGCCGAGGTGCGGAGCAGTACTTC. Its protein is CASRGAEQYF.

This chain connects TRBV6-5 to TRBJ2-1; TRBD1 agrees at 7 bases. V shed 8 bases and J 2 bases; nucleotides not matched to a gene: 3. CDR1 and CDR2 (germline): MNHEY, SVGAGI. The CDR3 loop spans 13 amino acids. The CDR3 reads CASHRGPYNEQFF. CDR3 in DNA: TGTGCCAGCCACAGGGGACCCTACAATGAGCAGTTCTTC.

V is TRBV30 and J is TRBJ1-1, with a possible D match to TRBD1 (6 bases). V shed 1 base and J shed 1 base, with 13 bases lying between them. Germline V lookup: CDR1 GTSNPN, CDR2 SVGIG (reference sequence). The CDR3 sequence is 15 residues long. Written as DNA, the CDR3 is TGTGCCTGGAGTGCCGACAGGATCGGGAACACTGAAGCTTTCTTT. Protein sequence: CAWSADRIGNTEAFF. The whole variable domain, remainder taken from reference TRBV30 and TRBJ1-1, is SQTIHQWPATLVQPVGSPLSLECTVEGTSNPNLYWYRQAAGRGLQLLFYSVGIGQISSEVPQNLSASRPQDRQFILSSKKLLLSDSGFYLCAWSADRIGNTEAFFGQGTRLTVV.

J is TRBJ1-2 and V is TRBV4-3; 9 bases agree with TRBD1. V lost 4 bases and J lost 1; bases outside the gene matches: 4. The germline gives CDR1 LGHNA, CDR2 YSLEER. The CDR3 covers 15 residues. CDR3 residues: CASSPGTGSNYGYTF. DNA of the CDR3: TGCGCCAGCAGCCCGGGGACAGGGAGTAACTATGGCTACACCTTC.

The V call is TRBV7-9, the J call TRBJ1-1, with 8 bases aligning to TRBD1. CDR1 and CDR2 from the germline V gene are SEHNR and FQNEAQ (reference sequence). The V and J ends lost 5 bases and 10 bases, in that order; junction bases with no gene match: 3. The CDR3 runs 11 residues. CDR3 sequence reads: CASSQGALAFF. For the CDR3, the DNA is TGTGCCAGCAGCCAGGGGGCGTTAGCTTTCTTT.

The V gene is TRBV19, the J gene TRBJ1-4; tentatively, D is TRBD1 (5 bases). This CDR3 contains 14 residues. Trimming stripped 6 bases from V and 8 bases from J, with 16 bases between. From germline, CDR1 is LNHDA and CDR2 SQIVND (reference sequence). For the CDR3, the DNA is TGTGCCAGTAGAACCCCGGGGGGTCGAGAAAAACTGTTTTTT. This gives the protein CASRTPGGREKLFF.

V and J are TRBV15 and TRBJ2-1; 8 bases are a match to TRBD2. Germline assignment: CDR1 LNHNV and CDR2 YYDKDF (reference sequence). The V and J ends lost 1 base and 9 bases, in that order; junction bases with no gene match: 8. CDR3 length: 15 amino acids. In DNA form, the CDR3 reads TGTGCCACCAGCAGAGGCGGGGGGCAGGGCGGTGAGCAGTTCTTC. This encodes CATSRGGGQGGEQFF.

In this sample, this clone turned up a few times. The chain recombines TRBV27 with TRBJ2-1, with D perhaps TRBD2 (6 bases). V shed 6 bases and J shed 5 bases, with 17 bases lying between them. The CDR3 is 15 residues long. Per the germline V gene, CDR1 is MNHEY and CDR2 is SMNVEV (reference sequence). The CDR3 DNA reads as TGTGCCAGCAGCCCCCCAGGGCGGGGCAACAATGAGCAGTTCTTC. Translation: CASSPPGRGNNEQFF.

The chain links TRBV5-6 to TRBJ1-4, with D maybe TRBD1 (6 bases). The V end lost 0 bases, the J end lost 0 bases, and 12 bases lay between the germline ends. CDR3 length equals 17 residues. Germline CDR1 is SGHDT and CDR2 is YYEEEE. CDR3 amino acids: CASSLVGHHTTNEKLFF. The DNA for the CDR3 is TGTGCCAGCAGCTTGGTGGGACACCACACAACTAATGAAAAACTGTTTTTT.

This clone was seen a single time. The rearrangement joins TRBV5-1 to TRBJ1-5, with D maybe TRBD1 (5 bases). This CDR3 comprises 14 residues. Per germline, CDR1 SGHRS and CDR2 YFSETQ. The ends were cut back, 0 bases at V and 5 bases at J, with 9 bases in the middle. In DNA, the CDR3 is TGCGCCAGCAGCTTGGGGGGACTCGATCAGCCCCAGCATTTT. The encoded protein is CASSLGGLDQPQHF.

The chain employs TRBV13 and TRBJ2-1; 8 bases agree with TRBD2. This CDR3 is 16 amino acids long. V shed 5 bases, J shed 8 bases, and the junction held 14 bases outside the gene matches. CDR1 and CDR2 from the germline V gene are PRHDT and FYEKMQ (reference sequence). CDR3: CASSPSLAAGGYEQFF. CDR3 nucleotide sequence: TGTGCCAGCAGCCCCTCACTAGCGGCTGGGGGGTATGAGCAGTTCTTC.

The chain recombines TRBV7-6 with TRBJ1-6, with 9 positions matching TRBD1. Trimming removed 1 base from V and 9 bases from J; junction bases left unmatched: 4. The length of the CDR3 is 15 residues. CDR1 and CDR2 (germline): SGHVS, FNYEAQ. CDR3 in amino acids: CASSLVGTGSSPLHF. The CDR3 DNA is TGTGCCAGCAGCTTAGTCGGGACAGGGAGTTCACCCCTCCACTTT.

This clone showed up just once. In nucleotides, the CDR3 is TGCGCCAGCAGCCAAGATGGGGCCCTGGGTCAGCCCCAGCATTTT. As protein: CASSQDGALGQPQHF. This chain joins TRBV4-1 and TRBJ1-5; perhaps TRBD1 as D (5 bases). Trimming cost V 0 bases and J 6 bases, with 12 bases left between them. The CDR3 loop spans 15 amino acids. CDR1 and CDR2 (germline): MGHRA, YSYEKL.

The chain has TRBV9 and TRBJ1-1; no clear D gene. Germline-derived CDR1 and CDR2 are SGDLS and YYNGEE. The CDR3 extends over 13 amino acids. Trimming shortened V by 7 bases and J by 5 bases, and 15 bases separated the two germline ends. The CDR3 sequence: CASGPAGRTEAFF. In DNA form, the CDR3 reads TGTGCCAGCGGTCCCGCGGGGAGGACTGAAGCTTTCTTT.